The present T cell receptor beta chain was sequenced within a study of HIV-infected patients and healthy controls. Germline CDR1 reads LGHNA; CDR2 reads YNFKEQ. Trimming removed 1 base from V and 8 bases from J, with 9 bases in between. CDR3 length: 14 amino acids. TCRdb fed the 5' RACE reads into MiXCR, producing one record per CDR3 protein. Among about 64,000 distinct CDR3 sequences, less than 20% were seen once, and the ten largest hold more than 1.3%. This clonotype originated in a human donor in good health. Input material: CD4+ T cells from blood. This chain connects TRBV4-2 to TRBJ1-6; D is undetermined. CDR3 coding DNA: TGTGCCAGCAGCCAAGGCTACGATTATTCACCCCTCCACTTT. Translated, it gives CASSQGYDYSPLHF.